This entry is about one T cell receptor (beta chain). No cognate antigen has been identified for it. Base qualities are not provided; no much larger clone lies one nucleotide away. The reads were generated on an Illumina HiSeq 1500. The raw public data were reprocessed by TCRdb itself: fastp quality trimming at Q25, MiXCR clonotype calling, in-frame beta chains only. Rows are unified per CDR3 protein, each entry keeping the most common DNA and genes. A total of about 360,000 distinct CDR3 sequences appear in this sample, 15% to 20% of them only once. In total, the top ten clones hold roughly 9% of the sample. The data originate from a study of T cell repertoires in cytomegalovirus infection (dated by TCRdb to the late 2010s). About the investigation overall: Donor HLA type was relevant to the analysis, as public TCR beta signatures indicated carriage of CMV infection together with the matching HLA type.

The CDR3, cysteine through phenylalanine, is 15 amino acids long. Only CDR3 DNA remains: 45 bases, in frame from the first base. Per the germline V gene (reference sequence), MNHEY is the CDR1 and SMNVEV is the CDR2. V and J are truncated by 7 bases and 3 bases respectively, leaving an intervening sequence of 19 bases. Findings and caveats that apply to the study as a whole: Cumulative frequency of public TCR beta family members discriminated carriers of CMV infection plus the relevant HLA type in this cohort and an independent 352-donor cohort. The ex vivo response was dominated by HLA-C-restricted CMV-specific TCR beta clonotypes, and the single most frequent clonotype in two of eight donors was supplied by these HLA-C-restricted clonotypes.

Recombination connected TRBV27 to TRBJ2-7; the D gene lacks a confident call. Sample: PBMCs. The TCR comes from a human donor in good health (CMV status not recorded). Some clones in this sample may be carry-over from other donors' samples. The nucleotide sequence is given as TGTGCCAGCAACCCCGGCGCACAAAAAGGCTACGAGCAGTACTTC. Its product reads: CASNPGAQKGYEQYF.